Described below is a single T cell receptor beta chain sequence and its context. Losses at the gene ends were 1 base for V and 6 bases for J; bases not matched to a gene: 8. Germline V gene lookup returns CDR1 GTSNPN and CDR2 SVGIG (reference sequence). The CDR3 is made up of 14 amino acids. This specimen belongs to a study of control samples from healthy donors and cancer patients. Sequenced by immunoSEQ multiplex PCR; TCRdb stores in-frame clones only, minus some. This sample yields about 7,400 clones, of which 82% are seen a single time; less than 35% belongs to the top ten. This TCR came from a man between 70 and 80 years old with lung cancer. The J gene is TRBJ1-2, the V gene TRBV30; 7 nucleotides align to TRBD1. Input material: PBMCs. The CDR3 spells CAWSGVEGGHGYTF. The CDR3 DNA follows: TGTGCCTGGAGTGGGGTTGAAGGGGGCCATGGCTACACCTTC.